Below, 21 T cell receptor beta chains from the same sample are listed, as sequenced in a study of CD8 T cells in ankylosing spondylitis. Overall study findings and caveats: A motif in TCR beta, a set of 8 or 9 highly homologous variants, appeared characteristic of ankylosing spondylitis blood.

No antigen has been assigned to these receptors. Via MiXCR, TCRdb re-called the 5' RACE reads, giving one row per CDR3 protein. The sample holds around 890,000 distinct CDR3 sequences, 12% seen once. Sequenced input: blood, either unsorted or a sorted T cell fraction (not recorded which). The receptors originated from a male donor with ankylosing spondylitis.

This clonotype was recorded at least ten times. The chain employs TRBV15 and TRBJ1-1; 9 positions match TRBD1. Germline V gene sequence: CDR1 LNHNV, CDR2 YYDKDF (reference sequence). The CDR3 is 16 residues long. Trimming cost V 8 bases and J 4 bases; bases outside gene matches: 14. DNA for the CDR3: TGTGCCACCCGTTTAACAGGGGGCACGGTGGGCACTGAAGCTTTCTTT. Its protein is CATRLTGGTVGTEAFF.

The chain is built from TRBV15 and TRBJ1-5; 7 nucleotides agree with TRBD1. V lost 2 bases, J lost 7 bases, and 11 bases stayed unmatched. Per germline, CDR1 LNHNV and CDR2 YYDKDF (reference sequence). The CDR3 has 16 residues. The CDR3 here is CATSRSGIQGYQPQHF. The CDR3, as DNA: TGTGCCACCAGCAGATCGGGGATACAGGGGTACCAGCCCCAGCATTTT.

J is TRBJ2-7 and V is TRBV5-1; 7 positions agree with TRBD2. V shed 5 bases, J shed 2 bases, and the junction held 13 bases outside the gene matches. Germline CDR1 is SGHRS and CDR2 is YFSETQ. The CDR3 totals 16 residues. CDR3: CASSRSQRGYAYEQYF. The CDR3 DNA sequence: TGCGCCAGCAGTCGGAGTCAGCGGGGATACGCCTACGAGCAGTACTTC.

This clonotype was counted between two and nine times. The V gene is TRBV7-2, the J gene TRBJ2-7; 7 bases agree with TRBD2. Trimming at V came to 7 bases and at J to 3 bases, leaving 15 bases not matched to a gene. CDR1 is SGHTA and CDR2 is FQGNSA in the germline V gene. This CDR3 comprises 16 residues. CDR3 DNA sequence: TGTGCCAGCACCCTCTGGGGGAGGGAGGGCGTCTACGAGCAGTACTTC. Protein product: CASTLWGREGVYEQYF.

The chain employs TRBV10-3 and TRBJ1-3; no definite D call. Trimming pared 4 bases from V and 0 bases from J, leaving 4 bases between. CDR3 length equals 13 residues. Looked up from germline, CDR1 is ENHRY and CDR2 is SYGVKD. The CDR3 region has the DNA TGTGCCATCAGTGCGAACTCTGGAAACACCATATATTTT. It is translated as CAISANSGNTIYF.

V is TRBV30 and J is TRBJ2-1; D is undetermined. The V end lost 4 bases, the J end lost 4 bases, and 14 bases lay between the germline ends. Germline CDR1 reads GTSNPN; CDR2 reads SVGIG (reference sequence). CDR3 length: 14 residues. The CDR3 DNA reads TGTGCCTGGACCCCGGGCTCCCCATACAATGAGCAGTTCTTC. It is translated as CAWTPGSPYNEQFF.

There are a few counts of this clonotype. CDR3 protein: CASSRGRGELFF. The CDR3 nucleotides are TGTGCCAGCAGCCGTGGCCGCGGGGAGCTGTTTTTT. The chain combines TRBV11-1 with TRBJ2-2, with D unclear. Trimming pared 5 bases from V and 7 bases from J, leaving 8 bases between. CDR1 and CDR2 from the germline V gene are SGHAT and FQDESV (reference sequence). This CDR3 is 12 amino acids long.

This clonotype was picked up a small number of times. This sequence joins TRBV5-1 and TRBJ2-3, with 7 nucleotides matching TRBD2. CDR1 SGHRS and CDR2 YFSETQ come from the germline V gene. The CDR3 loop spans 15 amino acids. V lost 2 bases, J lost 5 bases, and 8 bases stayed unmatched. In DNA form, the CDR3 reads TGCGCCAGCAGCTTTTTGTCCGCTAGCGGAGATACGCAGTATTTT. Translated, it gives CASSFLSASGDTQYF. Drawing the rest from reference TRBV5-1 and TRBJ2-3, the complete variable domain is KAGVTQTPRYLIKTRGQQVTLSCSPISGHRSVSWYQQTPGQGLQFLFEYFSETQRNKGNFPGRFSGRQFSNSRSEMNVSTLELGDSALYLCASSFLSASGDTQYFGPGTRLTVL.

In this sample, this clonotype turned up a few times. V is TRBV7-6 and J is TRBJ1-6, with D unclear. The CDR3 contains 14 residues. V lost 6 bases and J lost 1, with 7 bases in between. CDR1 is SGHVS and CDR2 is FNYEAQ in the germline V gene. DNA of the CDR3: TGTGCCAGCAGGAGGATGTCCTATAATTCACCCCTCCACTTT. This codes for CASRRMSYNSPLHF.

This clonotype was counted many times. The chain links TRBV6-5 to TRBJ1-1, with D possibly TRBD1 on 6 matching bases. V was trimmed by 4 bases and J by 7 bases, leaving 16 bases between them. The CDR3 length is 14 residues. Germline V gene data show CDR1 as MNHEY and CDR2 as SVGAGI. CDR3 sequence (DNA): TGTGCCAGCAGTTTATCCGGGACACTCAATGAAGCTTTCTTT. Protein sequence: CASSLSGTLNEAFF.

The V and J genes are TRBV20-1 and TRBJ1-4; D perhaps matches TRBD1 (5 bases). V was shortened by 6 bases and J by 0 bases, with 11 bases between the two germline ends. This CDR3 comprises 14 residues. Germline CDR1 and CDR2: DFQATT and SNEGSKA (reference sequence). CDR3 amino acids: CSAKDSATNEKLFF. In DNA form, the CDR3 reads TGCAGTGCCAAAGACAGCGCAACTAATGAAAAACTGTTTTTT.

This clonotype showed up just once. This chain uses TRBV12-3 or TRBV12-4 with TRBJ2-1, with D perhaps matching TRBD2 (5 bases). This CDR3 is built from 16 residues. Trimming removed 3 bases from V and 2 bases from J, with 14 bases in between. The CDR3 nucleotides read TGTGCCAGCAGTTTCCAGAGGGATTTTCCCTACAATGAGCAGTTCTTC. It codes for CASSFQRDFPYNEQFF.

This clonotype showed up just a few times. The rearrangement links TRBV20-1 to TRBJ1-4, with TRBD1 matching over 9 bases. With V trimmed by 3 bases and J by 7 bases, 6 bases remained unmatched. The CDR3 sequence is 14 residues long. Per the germline V gene, CDR1 is DFQATT and CDR2 is SNEGSKA (reference sequence). CDR3 sequence: CSARTGTGFEKLFF. CDR3 in DNA: TGCAGTGCTAGGACCGGGACAGGGTTTGAAAAACTGTTTTTT.

A few counts support this clonotype. The chain uses TRBV2 and TRBJ2-5; 7 bases align to TRBD1. Trimming cost V 6 bases and J 2 bases; bases outside gene matches: 6. This CDR3 is built from 14 residues. Germline CDR1 reads SNHLY; CDR2 reads FYNNEI. CDR3 amino acids: CASRMRQGQETQYF. The DNA of the CDR3 is TGTGCCAGCAGGATGAGACAGGGACAAGAGACCCAGTACTTC.

The rearrangement joins TRBV5-5 to TRBJ1-2; no clear D gene. Trimming took 3 bases from V and 8 from J, leaving 8 bases between them. There are 11 residues in the CDR3. Looked up from germline, CDR1 is SGHKS and CDR2 is YYEKEE (reference sequence). The CDR3 DNA sequence: TGTGCCAGCAGCTGGGCTGGGGGCTACACCTTC. It codes for CASSWAGGYTF.

This clonotype came up a few times. The chain carries TRBV20-1 and TRBJ1-5; D is possibly TRBD1 (6 bases). In germline, CDR1 is DFQATT, CDR2 SNEGSKA (reference sequence). The CDR3 has 14 amino acids. Trimming took off 3 bases at V and 5 bases at J, with 14 bases between the two ends. CDR3 amino acids: CSASGGLRDQPQHF. The DNA of the CDR3 is TGCAGTGCTAGTGGGGGGCTTCGGGATCAGCCCCAGCATTTT.

The chain joins TRBV28 to TRBJ2-4; maybe TRBD2 (6 bases). CDR1 is MDHEN, CDR2 SYDVKM, per germline. This CDR3 is built from 13 residues. Deletions cut 5 bases from V and 8 bases from J, with 13 bases between. The CDR3 nucleotides read TGTGCCAGCAGTCGCGGGACCCAGGACATTCAGTACTTC. As protein: CASSRGTQDIQYF. Supplemented by reference TRBV28 and TRBJ2-4, the full variable domain reads DVKVTQSSRYLVKRTGEKVFLECVQDMDHENMFWYRQDPGLGLRLIYFSYDVKMKEKGDIPEGYSVSREKKERFSLILESASTNQTSMYLCASSRGTQDIQYFGAGTRLSVL.

The CDR3 loop is CASSLGLAGVWETQYF. CDR3 sequence (DNA): TGCGCCAGCAGCTTAGGACTAGCGGGAGTTTGGGAGACCCAGTACTTC. This chain links TRBV5-1 with TRBJ2-5; 13 nucleotides line up with TRBD2. Losses at the gene ends were 2 bases for V and 5 bases for J; bases not matched to a gene: 6. CDR1 SGHRS and CDR2 YFSETQ come from the germline V gene. This CDR3 spans 16 amino acids. Together with reference TRBV5-1 and TRBJ2-5, the CDR3 gives the full variable domain: KAGVTQTPRYLIKTRGQQVTLSCSPISGHRSVSWYQQTPGQGLQFLFEYFSETQRNKGNFPGRFSGRQFSNSRSEMNVSTLELGDSALYLCASSLGLAGVWETQYFGPGTRLLVL.

This chain uses TRBV10-3 with TRBJ2-3, with no clear D. The CDR3 is made up of 15 amino acids. Trimming shortened V by 2 bases and J by 6 bases, and 15 bases separated the two germline ends. Germline V CDR1 and CDR2: ENHRY, SYGVKD. DNA for the CDR3: TGTGCCATCAGTGAGGAGAGGACCATTGGGGATACGCAGTATTTT. Protein: CAISEERTIGDTQYF.

This clonotype was seen at least ten times. J is TRBJ1-3 and V is TRBV7-9; D remains unclear. The CDR3 extends over 14 amino acids. The germline V gene encodes CDR1 SEHNR and CDR2 FQNEAQ (reference sequence). V lost 2 bases to trimming and J lost 4 bases, with 9 bases between them. The CDR3 DNA sequence: TGTGCCAGCAGCTTAAGTGGCCAAGGAAACACCATATATTTT. This translates into CASSLSGQGNTIYF.

This chain connects TRBV2 to TRBJ2-7, with D hard to call. The germline CDR1 and CDR2 sequences are SNHLY and FYNNEI. The CDR3 loop spans 14 amino acids. V was cut by 5 bases and J by 0 bases, with 11 bases left in between. This CDR3 is CASSLQQSSYEQYF. CDR3 coding DNA: TGTGCCAGCAGTCTGCAGCAGAGCTCCTACGAGCAGTACTTC.